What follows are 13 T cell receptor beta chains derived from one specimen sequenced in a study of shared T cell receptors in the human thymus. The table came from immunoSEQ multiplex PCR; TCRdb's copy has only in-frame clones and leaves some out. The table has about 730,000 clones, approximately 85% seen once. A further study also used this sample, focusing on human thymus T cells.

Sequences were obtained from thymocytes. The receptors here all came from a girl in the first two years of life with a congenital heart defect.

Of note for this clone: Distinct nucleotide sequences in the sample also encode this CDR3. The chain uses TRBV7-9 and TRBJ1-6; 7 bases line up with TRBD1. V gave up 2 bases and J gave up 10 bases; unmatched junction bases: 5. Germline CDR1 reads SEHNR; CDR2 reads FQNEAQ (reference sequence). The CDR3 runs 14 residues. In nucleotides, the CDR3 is TGTGCCAGCAGCTTACAGGGGGAGAACTCACCCCTCCACTTT. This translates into CASSLQGENSPLHF.

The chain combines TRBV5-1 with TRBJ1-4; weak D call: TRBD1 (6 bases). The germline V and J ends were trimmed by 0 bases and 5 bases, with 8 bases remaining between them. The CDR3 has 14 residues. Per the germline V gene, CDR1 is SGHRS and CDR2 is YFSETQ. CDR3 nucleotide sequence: TGCGCCAGCAGCTTGGGGACAGAGAATGAAAAACTGTTTTTT. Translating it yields CASSLGTENEKLFF.

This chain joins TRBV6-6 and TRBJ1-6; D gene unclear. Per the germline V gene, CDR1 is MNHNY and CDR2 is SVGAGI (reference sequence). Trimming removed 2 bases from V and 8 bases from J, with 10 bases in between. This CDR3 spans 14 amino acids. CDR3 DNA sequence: TGTGCCAGCAGTTACGTGGCTCCCGATTCACCCCTCCACTTT. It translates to CASSYVAPDSPLHF.

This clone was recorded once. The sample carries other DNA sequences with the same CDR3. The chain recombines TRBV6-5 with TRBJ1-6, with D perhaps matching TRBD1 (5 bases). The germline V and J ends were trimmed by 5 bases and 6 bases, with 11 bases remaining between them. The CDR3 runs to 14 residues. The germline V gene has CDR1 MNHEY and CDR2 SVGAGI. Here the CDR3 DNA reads TGTGCCAGCAGTCGAGGAGGGGTTAATTCACCCCTCCACTTT. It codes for CASSRGGVNSPLHF.

The chain's CDR3 is CATGTGLKDGGLFF. The DNA of the CDR3 is TGTGCCACCGGGACAGGGCTAAAAGACGGCGGACTGTTTTTT. V is TRBV15 and J is TRBJ1-4, with 9 bases lining up with TRBD1. J was trimmed by 13 bases and V by 8 bases; bases with no gene match: 14. From germline, CDR1 is LNHNV and CDR2 YYDKDF (reference sequence). This CDR3 has 14 residues.

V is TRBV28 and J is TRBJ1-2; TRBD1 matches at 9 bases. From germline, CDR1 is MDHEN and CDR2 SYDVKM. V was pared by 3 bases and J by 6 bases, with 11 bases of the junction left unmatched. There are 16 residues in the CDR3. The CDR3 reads CASSFSHRGRIDGYTF. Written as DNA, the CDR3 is TGTGCCAGCAGTTTTTCTCACAGGGGGCGTATCGATGGCTACACCTTC.

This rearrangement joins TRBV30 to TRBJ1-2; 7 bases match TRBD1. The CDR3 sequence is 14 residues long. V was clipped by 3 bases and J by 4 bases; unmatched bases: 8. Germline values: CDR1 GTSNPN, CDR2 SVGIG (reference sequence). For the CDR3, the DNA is TGTGCCTGGAGACCTCCGGGACAGACCTATGGCTACACCTTC. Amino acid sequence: CAWRPPGQTYGYTF. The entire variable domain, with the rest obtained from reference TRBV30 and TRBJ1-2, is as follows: SQTIHQWPATLVQPVGSPLSLECTVEGTSNPNLYWYRQAAGRGLQLLFYSVGIGQISSEVPQNLSASRPQDRQFILSSKKLLLSDSGFYLCAWRPPGQTYGYTFGSGTRLTVV.

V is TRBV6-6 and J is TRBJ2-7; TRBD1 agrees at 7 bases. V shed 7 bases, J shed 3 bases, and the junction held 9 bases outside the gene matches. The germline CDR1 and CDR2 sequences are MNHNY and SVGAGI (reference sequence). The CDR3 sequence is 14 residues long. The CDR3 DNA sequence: TGTGCCAGCAACGGACAGGTCTGGAGCTACGAGCAGTACTTC. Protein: CASNGQVWSYEQYF.

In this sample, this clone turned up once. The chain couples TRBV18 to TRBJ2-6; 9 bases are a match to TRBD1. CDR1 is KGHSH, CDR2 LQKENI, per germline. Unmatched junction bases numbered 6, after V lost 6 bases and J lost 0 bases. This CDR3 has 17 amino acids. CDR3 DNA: TGTGCCAGCTCGCGGGACAGGGTCCCCTCTGGGGCCAACGTCCTGACTTTC. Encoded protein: CASSRDRVPSGANVLTF.

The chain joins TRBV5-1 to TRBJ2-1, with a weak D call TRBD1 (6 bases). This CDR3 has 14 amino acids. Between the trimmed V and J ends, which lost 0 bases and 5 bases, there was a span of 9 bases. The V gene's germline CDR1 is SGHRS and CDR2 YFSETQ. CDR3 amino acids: CASSLAPGDNEQFF. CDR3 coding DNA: TGCGCCAGCAGCTTGGCCCCAGGGGACAATGAGCAGTTCTTC.

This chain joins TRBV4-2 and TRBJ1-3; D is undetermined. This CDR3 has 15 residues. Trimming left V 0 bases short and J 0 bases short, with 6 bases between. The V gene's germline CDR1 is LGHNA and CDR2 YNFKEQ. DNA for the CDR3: TGTGCCAGCAGCCAAGACAGTTTCTCTGGAAACACCATATATTTT. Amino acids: CASSQDSFSGNTIYF.

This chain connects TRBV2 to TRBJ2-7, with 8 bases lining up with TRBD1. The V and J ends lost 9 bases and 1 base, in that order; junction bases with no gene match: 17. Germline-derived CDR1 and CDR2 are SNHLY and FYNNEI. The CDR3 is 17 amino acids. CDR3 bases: TGTGCCAGAAAGCATCTCAGACAGGGGAAAAATTCCTACGAGCAGTACTTC. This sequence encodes CARKHLRQGKNSYEQYF. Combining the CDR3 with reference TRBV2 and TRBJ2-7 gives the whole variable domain EPEVTQTPSHQVTQMGQEVILRCVPISNHLYFYWYRQILGQKVEFLVSFYNNEISEKSEIFDDQFSVERPDGSNFTLKIRSTKLEDSAMYFCARKHLRQGKNSYEQYFGPGTRLTVT.

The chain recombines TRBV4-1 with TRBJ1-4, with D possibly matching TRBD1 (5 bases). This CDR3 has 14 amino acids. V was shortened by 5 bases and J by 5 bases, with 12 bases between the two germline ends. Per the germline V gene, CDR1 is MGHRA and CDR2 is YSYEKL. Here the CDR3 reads CASSSSGDNEKLFF. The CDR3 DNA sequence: TGCGCCAGCAGCTCAAGCGGGGACAATGAAAAACTGTTTTTT.